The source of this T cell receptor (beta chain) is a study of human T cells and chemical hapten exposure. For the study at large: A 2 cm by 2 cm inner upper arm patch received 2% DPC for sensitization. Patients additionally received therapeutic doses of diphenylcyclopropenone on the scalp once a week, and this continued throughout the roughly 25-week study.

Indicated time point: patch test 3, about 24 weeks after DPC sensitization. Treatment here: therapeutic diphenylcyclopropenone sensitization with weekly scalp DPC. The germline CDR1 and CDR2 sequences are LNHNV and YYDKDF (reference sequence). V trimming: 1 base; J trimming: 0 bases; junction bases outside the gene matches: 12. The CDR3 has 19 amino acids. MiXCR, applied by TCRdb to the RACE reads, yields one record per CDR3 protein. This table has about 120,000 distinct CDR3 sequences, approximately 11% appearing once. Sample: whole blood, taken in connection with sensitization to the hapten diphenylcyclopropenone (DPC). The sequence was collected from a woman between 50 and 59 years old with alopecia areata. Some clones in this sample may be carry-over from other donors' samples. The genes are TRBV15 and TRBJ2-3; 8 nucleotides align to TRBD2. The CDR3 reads CATSRGSAGARLSTDTQYF. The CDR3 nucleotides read TGTGCCACCAGCAGAGGGTCAGCGGGAGCCCGACTAAGCACAGATACGCAGTATTTT.